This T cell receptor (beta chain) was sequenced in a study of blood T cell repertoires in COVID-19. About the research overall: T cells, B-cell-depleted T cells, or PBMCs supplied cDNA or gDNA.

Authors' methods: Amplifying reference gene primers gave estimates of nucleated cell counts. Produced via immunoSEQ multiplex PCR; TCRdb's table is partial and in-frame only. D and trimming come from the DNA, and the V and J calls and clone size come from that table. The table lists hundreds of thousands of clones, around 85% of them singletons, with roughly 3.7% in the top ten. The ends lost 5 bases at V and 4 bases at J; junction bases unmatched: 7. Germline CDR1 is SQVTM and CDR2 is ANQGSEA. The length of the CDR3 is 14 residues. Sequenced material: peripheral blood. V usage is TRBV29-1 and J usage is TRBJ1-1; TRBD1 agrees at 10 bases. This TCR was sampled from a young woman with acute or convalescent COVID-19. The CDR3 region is CSVWTGGRSTEAFF. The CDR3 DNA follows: TGCAGCGTTTGGACAGGGGGACGTAGCACTGAAGCTTTCTTT.